Listed here are 2 T cell receptor beta chains from one sample, sequenced in a study of blood T cell repertoires in COVID-19. Profiled with immunoSEQ multiplex PCR; TCRdb holds only in-frame clones, not every one. Among 89,000 or so clones listed, about 85% were seen once. Sample: peripheral blood. The receptor set was obtained from an elderly man with acute or convalescent COVID-19.

This chain joins TRBV28 and TRBJ1-4; D is possibly TRBD1 (6 bases). CDR3 length: 17 amino acids. In germline, CDR1 is MDHEN, CDR2 SYDVKM. V was trimmed by 8 bases and J by 0 bases, leaving 19 bases between them. The CDR3 bases are TGTGCCAGCTGCTCGCTTAAAACAGGGTCAACTAATGAAAAACTGTTTTTT. Translated: CASCSLKTGSTNEKLFF.

This clone was counted a single time. The CDR3 DNA is TGTGCCAGCAGCTTCGGTGAGATCACAGATACGCAGTATTTT. Encoded protein: CASSFGEITDTQYF. The chain joins TRBV7-3 to TRBJ2-3; no firm D call. V was shortened by 3 bases and J by 2 bases, with 9 bases between the two germline ends. The CDR3 contains 14 residues. Germline V gives CDR1 SGHTA, CDR2 FQGTGA.